The sample holds many counts of the clone carrying this T cell receptor beta chain. Its antigen remains unknown. This sample was taken from a study of T cells after posttransplantation cyclophosphamide. The study, taken as a whole, reports: After PTCy, TRB diversity resembled that of CNI/methotrexate controls. TRB overlap between skin or GI tissue T cells and blood was limited.

The CDR3 runs 15 residues. Trimming pared 2 bases from V and 5 bases from J, leaving 15 bases between. CDR1 is SSHAT, CDR2 FNYEAQ, per germline (reference sequence). TCRdb keeps only in-frame clones here, not all; method: immunoSEQ multiplex PCR. The sample shows roughly 40,000 clones, none of them appearing just once. Specimen: PBMCs. The gene calls are TRBV7-7 and TRBJ2-5, with D possibly matching TRBD2 (5 bases). The sequence was collected from a woman aged 45-65 years in good health and a related stem cell transplant donor. CDR3: CASSLRAPGGETQYF. In nucleotides, the CDR3 is TGTGCCAGCAGCTTAAGGGCCCCCGGCGGGGAGACCCAGTACTTC. The whole variable domain, remainder taken from reference TRBV7-7 and TRBJ2-5, is GAGVSQSPRYKVTKRGQDVTLRCDPISSHATLYWYQQALGQGPEFLTYFNYEAQPDKSGLPSDRFSAERPEGSISTLTIQRTEQRDSAMYRCASSLRAPGGETQYFGPGTRLLVL.